These T cell receptor beta chains were read from a single sample in a study of blood T cells in healthy people across ages. TCRdb reanalysed the 5' RACE reads using MiXCR and keeps one entry per CDR3 protein. The table has about 1.4 million distinct CDR3 sequences, 45% to 70% seen once. The sequencing sample was made of blood. These receptors all come from a young man in good health. The CDR3 runs from the conserved cysteine through the conserved F or W. The order of the fields is J gene, clone size, V gene, D gene, CDR3 protein, CDR3 DNA. D genes are given only for firm matches. Rows give clone size only sometimes, using once, few, many, or a class for an expanded clone.

>TRBJ1-1|.|TRBV6-5|.
CASSYPGQREAFF
TGTGCCAGCAGTTACCCCGGACAGAGAGAAGCTTTCTTT
>TRBJ2-7|.|TRBV12-3/TRBV12-4|TRBD2
CASSQRLAASIPYEQYF
TGTGCCAGCAGCCAGAGACTAGCGGCTAGTATCCCCTACGAGCAGTACTTC
>TRBJ2-1|few|TRBV6-2/TRBV6-3|TRBD1
CASSTGTGPYNEQFF
TGTGCCAGCAGTACCGGGACAGGGCCTTACAATGAGCAGTTCTTC
>TRBJ2-7|.|TRBV20-1|TRBD1
CSAHPGQLSYEQYF
TGCAGTGCGCACCCGGGACAGCTCTCCTACGAGCAGTACTTC
>TRBJ2-1|.|TRBV25-1|.
CASSDWDTRNEQFF
TGTGCCAGCAGTGACTGGGATACAAGGAATGAGCAGTTCTTC
>TRBJ2-7|.|TRBV11-2|.
CASSSDRHEQYF
TGTGCCAGCAGCTCAGACAGACACGAGCAGTACTTC
>TRBJ2-7|.|TRBV20-1|.
CSVRSQVSYEQYF
TGCAGTGTTAGATCCCAAGTCTCCTACGAGCAGTACTTC
>TRBJ1-2|few|TRBV4-1|.
CASSWDGYGYTF
TGCGCCAGCAGCTGGGACGGCTATGGCTACACCTTC
>TRBJ1-2|.|TRBV12-3/TRBV12-4|.
CASSFWGARGENYGYTF
TGTGCCAGCAGTTTCTGGGGTGCAAGGGGAGAGAACTATGGCTACACCTTC
>TRBJ1-5|.|TRBV20-1|.
CSARREDQPQHF
TGCAGTGCTAGACGGGAGGATCAGCCCCAGCATTTT
>TRBJ2-1|.|TRBV6-2/TRBV6-3|.
CASCSESYNEQFF
TGTGCCAGCTGCTCGGAATCCTACAATGAGCAGTTCTTC
>TRBJ2-1|few|TRBV6-2/TRBV6-3|TRBD2
CASSYPLRGGDGEQFF
TGTGCCAGCAGTTACCCCCTGCGGGGGGGAGATGGTGAGCAGTTCTTC
>TRBJ2-2|.|TRBV6-1|.
CASSGFSGLASTGELFF
TGTGCCAGCAGTGGATTCTCGGGTCTGGCGAGCACCGGGGAGCTGTTTTTT
>TRBJ2-3|.|TRBV29-1|.
CSVVAPSTDTQYF
TGCAGCGTTGTAGCACCGTCCACAGATACGCAGTATTTT
>TRBJ2-2|.|TRBV5-4|.
CASSFSGSGRRELFF
TGTGCCAGCAGCTTTTCGGGCTCCGGACGTAGGGAGCTGTTTTTT
>TRBJ2-5|few|TRBV20-1|.
CSATPAAAGRTPETQYF
TGCAGTGCTACCCCTGCCGCTGCAGGGAGGACCCCAGAGACCCAGTACTTC
>TRBJ2-7|few|TRBV20-1|TRBD2
CSARDGREISYEQYF
TGCAGTGCTAGAGATGGGCGGGAGATCTCCTACGAGCAGTACTTC
>TRBJ2-7|few|TRBV10-3|.
CAIRQTRSEPYEQYF
TGTGCCATCAGGCAAACTAGAAGTGAGCCCTACGAGCAGTACTTC
>TRBJ2-1|.|TRBV5-1|TRBD2
CASSLDSLAGAKEFF
TGCGCCAGCAGCTTGGATAGTCTAGCGGGAGCCAAGGAGTTCTTC
>TRBJ2-1|.|TRBV5-1|TRBD2
CASRVAGDIDEQFF
TGCGCCAGCAGGGTGGCGGGGGATATTGATGAGCAGTTCTTC
>TRBJ2-7|.|TRBV6-5|.
CASSYPRDEQYF
TGTGCCAGCAGTTACCCTAGAGACGAGCAGTACTTC
>TRBJ2-7|.|TRBV14|.
CASSQGVAHSSYEQYF
TGTGCCAGCAGCCAAGGGGTCGCGCATAGCTCCTACGAGCAGTACTTC
>TRBJ2-1|once|TRBV18|TRBD2
CASSPLVAGINEQFF
TGTGCCAGCTCACCACTGGTAGCGGGAATTAATGAGCAGTTCTTC
>TRBJ1-5|.|TRBV5-5|TRBD1
CASSIQDRDNQPQHF
TGTGCCAGCAGCATACAGGACAGGGACAATCAGCCCCAGCATTTT
>TRBJ2-7|.|TRBV12-5|TRBD1
CASGPSGRQGAGEQYF
TGTGCTAGTGGTCCCTCTGGGCGACAGGGGGCGGGCGAGCAGTACTTC
>TRBJ2-5|.|TRBV7-6|.
CASSLQQLQETQYF
TGTGCCAGCAGCTTACAACAGCTACAAGAGACCCAGTACTTC
>TRBJ1-5|.|TRBV3-1|.
CASGGERGQPQHF
TGTGCCAGCGGCGGGGAGCGAGGTCAGCCCCAGCATTTT
>TRBJ2-5|few|TRBV29-1|TRBD2
CSVDLAGVEETQYF
TGCAGCGTTGATTTAGCGGGAGTGGAAGAGACCCAGTACTTC
>TRBJ2-7|.|TRBV25-1|.
CASSEDSRYEQYF
TGTGCCAGCAGTGAAGACTCCCGGTACGAGCAGTACTTC
>TRBJ2-5|.|TRBV29-1|TRBD2
CSVALAGGPLDEQYF
TGCAGCGTTGCACTAGCGGGGGGGCCTTTGGATGAGCAGTACTTC
>TRBJ2-5|once|TRBV7-2|TRBD2
CASSLEASGGAEQETQYF
TGTGCCAGCAGCTTAGAGGCTAGCGGGGGGGCAGAGCAAGAGACCCAGTACTTC
>TRBJ1-2|.|TRBV6-5|.
CASSYTQANGDGYTF
TGTGCCAGCAGTTACACACAGGCGAATGGCGATGGCTACACCTTC
>TRBJ2-1|.|TRBV29-1|.
CSVDGPRGSAPPEQFF
TGCAGCGTTGATGGCCCCAGGGGCTCAGCCCCCCCGGAGCAGTTCTTC
>TRBJ2-4|few|TRBV28|.
CASSLIGSAKNIQYF
TGTGCCAGCAGTTTAATAGGCTCAGCCAAAAACATTCAGTACTTC
>TRBJ2-3|few|TRBV25-1|.
CASSEYVVARSDTQYF
TGTGCCAGCAGTGAATATGTGGTAGCTAGATCAGATACGCAGTATTTT
>TRBJ1-2|.|TRBV7-9|.
CASSQQGRLEGYTF
TGTGCCAGCAGCCAGCAGGGGCGCCTGGAAGGCTACACCTTC
>TRBJ2-7|.|TRBV11-2|.
CASSSQGAPYEQYF
TGTGCCAGCAGCTCACAGGGAGCTCCTTACGAGCAGTACTTC
>TRBJ2-7|.|TRBV4-3|.
CASSQSWTAYYEQYF
TGCGCCAGCAGCCAATCCTGGACAGCTTACTACGAGCAGTACTTC
>TRBJ2-1|once|TRBV6-1|.
CVGQKGFFGEQFF
TGTGTCGGACAAAAGGGATTTTTTGGAGAGCAGTTCTTC
>TRBJ1-2|few|TRBV14|.
CASSPPFGAAVYGYTF
TGTGCCAGCAGCCCGCCCTTCGGGGCAGCAGTCTATGGCTACACCTTC
>TRBJ2-1|.|TRBV11-2|.
CASSLTYIPLGYNEQFF
TGTGCCAGCAGCTTAACGTACATTCCCCTGGGCTACAATGAGCAGTTCTTC
>TRBJ2-7|.|TRBV11-2|.
CASSSRFSGVSYEQYF
TGTGCCAGCAGCTCCCGATTTTCGGGAGTATCCTACGAGCAGTACTTC
>TRBJ1-6|few|TRBV11-2|.
CASSLATGNSPLHF
TGTGCCAGCAGCTTAGCGACAGGCAATTCACCCCTCCACTTT
>TRBJ1-2|.|TRBV12-3/TRBV12-4|.
CASSLGWGSHGYTF
TGTGCCAGCAGTTTAGGATGGGGGTCTCATGGCTACACCTTC
>TRBJ1-6|.|TRBV20-1|.
CSALSIEDRRNSPLHF
TGCAGTGCCCTATCCATCGAAGATAGGCGTAATTCACCCCTCCACTTT
>TRBJ1-5|.|TRBV20-1|.
CSAMETIYSNQPQHF
TGCAGTGCGATGGAGACGATCTATAGTAATCAGCCCCAGCATTTT
>TRBJ2-7|.|TRBV2|.
CASSESLEGGEQYF
TGTGCCAGCAGTGAAAGTTTAGAGGGAGGCGAGCAGTACTTC
>TRBJ2-5|.|TRBV7-2|.
CASSYQLTGQETQYF
TGTGCCAGCAGCTATCAATTGACAGGTCAAGAGACCCAGTACTTC
>TRBJ2-3|.|TRBV2|TRBD2
CASSVVREESMGTDTQYF
TGTGCCAGCAGTGTAGTGCGGGAGGAGTCCATGGGCACAGATACGCAGTATTTT
>TRBJ2-6|.|TRBV15|.
CAIAGSPSGANVLTF
TGTGCCATTGCCGGGTCCCCATCCGGGGCCAACGTCCTGACTTTC
>TRBJ2-7|few|TRBV7-2|.
CASSPNGASYEQYF
TGTGCCAGCAGCCCTAATGGGGCGTCCTACGAGCAGTACTTC
>TRBJ2-1|.|TRBV24-1|.
CATSDSFQDNEQFF
TGTGCCACCAGTGATTCCTTTCAGGACAATGAGCAGTTCTTC
>TRBJ2-1|many|TRBV29-1|TRBD1
CSVEGTGGYNEQFF
TGCAGCGTTGAGGGGACAGGGGGCTACAATGAGCAGTTCTTC
>TRBJ1-5|.|TRBV6-2/TRBV6-3|.
CASSRSRARNQPQHF
TGTGCCAGCAGTCGGTCCAGGGCCCGCAATCAGCCCCAGCATTTT
>TRBJ2-7|.|TRBV6-2/TRBV6-3|.
CASSVQGDEQYF
TGTGCCAGCAGTGTTCAGGGCGACGAGCAGTACTTC